Listed below are T cell receptor beta chains from one sample, sequenced in a study of blood T cells in healthy people across ages. TCRdb re-called the 5' RACE reads with MiXCR, one entry per CDR3 protein. The data show 1.5 million to 2 million distinct CDR3 sequences, with roughly 28% seen just once and about 7.7% held by the top ten. What was sequenced was blood. The receptors shown here come from a woman in her thirties in good health. CDR3s include the opening cysteine and the closing phenylalanine or tryptophan. D genes are given only for firm matches. A clone size is listed for some rows: how often the clone was seen (once, few, many), or a class if it is expanded.

abundance	d_gene	v_gene	j_gene	CDR3nt	CDR3aa
few	-	TRBV4-1	TRBJ1-2	TGCGCCAGCAGCCAATCACAAGGGGCCGCCTTATGTAAGAGCTACACCTTC	CASSQSQGAALCKSYTF
many	TRBD2	TRBV7-2	TRBJ2-7	TGTGCCAGCAGCCTAGTGACTAGCGGTAAAGCCTACGAGCAGTACTTC	CASSLVTSGKAYEQYF
many	TRBD2	TRBV6-9	TRBJ2-7	TGTGCCAGCAGCACTCCTAGCGGGAGAAGGAACGAGCAGTACTTC	CASSTPSGRRNEQYF
many	TRBD2	TRBV7-2	TRBJ2-1	TGTGCCAGCAGCGGGACTAGCGGGGGGTCGGGAGAGCAGTTCTTC	CASSGTSGGSGEQFF
-	-	TRBV30	TRBJ1-4	TGTGCCTGGGCCCTCAGGACCCCGCGTGGAAAACTGTTTTTT	CAWALRTPRGKLFF
-	TRBD2	TRBV7-2	TRBJ2-7	TGTGCCAGCAGCTTAGGGGTCACTAGCGGGAGCGAGCAGTACTTC	CASSLGVTSGSEQYF
-	-	TRBV12-3/TRBV12-4	TRBJ2-5	TGTGCCAGCAGTTTGGGTGGCGGGGCCCAGACCCAGTACTTC	CASSLGGGAQTQYF
few	-	TRBV5-1	TRBJ1-3	TGCGCCAGCAGCTTGGACAGGGTTGGAAACACCATATATTTT	CASSLDRVGNTIYF
-	-	TRBV5-6	TRBJ2-5	TGTGCCAGCAGCTCGCGGAACTCTTGGGAAGAGACCCAGTACTTC	CASSSRNSWEETQYF
many	-	TRBV27	TRBJ2-7	TGTGCCAGCAGTTTAAGATCGACTATAAGCTACGAGCAGTACTTC	CASSLRSTISYEQYF
-	-	TRBV2	TRBJ2-5	TGTGCCAGCAGCGAACATGTTTTGAGCACCCTATGGTACTTC	CASSEHVLSTLWYF
many	TRBD2	TRBV9	TRBJ2-7	TGTGCCAGCAGCGTAGGTCGGGGGGGTCCCTACGAGCAGTACTTC	CASSVGRGGPYEQYF
many	TRBD2	TRBV20-1	TRBJ2-7	TGCAGTGCTAGAGATGGGCTAGCGGGAGTGGGGTACGAGCAGTACTTC	CSARDGLAGVGYEQYF
few	-	TRBV6-2/TRBV6-3	TRBJ1-5	TGTGCCAGCAGTTCATCCACAGGGAGCAGCAATCAGCCCCAGCATTTT	CASSSSTGSSNQPQHF
-	-	TRBV24-1	TRBJ2-1	TGTGCCACCAGTGATCCTACTAGTGAAGACAATGAGCAGTTCTTC	CATSDPTSEDNEQFF
few	TRBD1	TRBV7-9	TRBJ1-4	TGTGCCAGCAGTGCTAATCAGGGGGCTAATGAAAAACTGTTTTTT	CASSANQGANEKLFF
-	-	TRBV12-5	TRBJ2-1	TGTGCTAGTGGTTTGGTATCAGACAATGAGCAGTTCTTC	CASGLVSDNEQFF
-	-	TRBV29-1	TRBJ2-7	TGCAGCGTTGGGGCTGGCTACGAGCAGTACTTC	CSVGAGYEQYF
few	-	TRBV21-1	TRBJ2-5	TGTGCCAGCAGCAAAGGGCGGCTAGCGTATCAAGAGACCCAGTACTTC	CASSKGRLAYQETQYF
once	-	TRBV20-1	TRBJ2-3	TGCAGTGCTAGAGATAGGGCGGGGTCGGAATATGTTACGCAGTATTTT	CSARDRAGSEYVTQYF
-	-	TRBV28	TRBJ1-5	TGTGCCAGCAGTCCTCCGACGGCCTCCGGTCAGCCCCAGCATTTT	CASSPPTASGQPQHF
many	-	TRBV6-2/TRBV6-3	TRBJ1-5	TGTGCCAGCAGTCCCACTTGGAACCAGCCCCAGCATTTT	CASSPTWNQPQHF
few	TRBD2	TRBV20-1	TRBJ2-7	TGCAGTGTCCCGACTAGCGTGGACCATTACGAGCAGTACTTC	CSVPTSVDHYEQYF
few	-	TRBV9	TRBJ1-1	TGTGCCAGCAGCGTAGCGGTCAGCAGCACTGAAGCTTTCTTT	CASSVAVSSTEAFF
few	-	TRBV28	TRBJ2-1	TGTGCCAGCAGTTTAACGGTAGGGGGGGGAAAGTGGGATGAGCAGTTCTTC	CASSLTVGGGKWDEQFF
-	-	TRBV7-2	TRBJ2-4	TGTGCCAGCAGCTTAGGCCCCATTCAGTACTTC	CASSLGPIQYF
few	-	TRBV5-1	TRBJ2-1	TGCGCCAGCAGCTTGGCCCGAGACAGGAGCTACAATGAGCAGTTCTTC	CASSLARDRSYNEQFF
few	-	TRBV6-2/TRBV6-3	TRBJ2-1	TGTGCCAGCAGTTACTACCTAGGATACGATGAGCAGTTCTTC	CASSYYLGYDEQFF
many	TRBD2	TRBV11-2	TRBJ2-5	TGTGCCAGCAGCTTAGAGCCGGGGGGGACCCAGTACTTC	CASSLEPGGTQYF
-	TRBD2	TRBV20-1	TRBJ2-5	TGCAGTGCGAGGACTAGCGGGAGGTTCAATCCCCAGTACTTC	CSARTSGRFNPQYF
-	-	TRBV5-1	TRBJ2-2	TGCGCCAGCAGCTTGGAGGTAGCAAGGGAGCTGTTTTTT	CASSLEVARELFF
-	-	TRBV2	TRBJ2-5	TGTGCCAGCACCCCAGACGGGCCTAGGGGGGAGACCCAGTACTTC	CASTPDGPRGETQYF
many	-	TRBV15	TRBJ2-5	TGTGCCACCAGCAGAGGAGGGGGGTCGGAGACCCAGTACTTC	CATSRGGGSETQYF
-	-	TRBV4-3	TRBJ1-2	TGCGCCAGCAGCCGCAACCTACAGGCGGATGGCTACACCTTC	CASSRNLQADGYTF
once	TRBD1	TRBV24-1	TRBJ1-2	TGTGCCACCAGTGGAGGGACAGGGGGTGGCTACACCTTC	CATSGGTGGGYTF